The rows below give T cell receptor beta chains drawn from one sample of a study of T cell responses to AZD1222 COVID-19 vaccine. Data came from immunoSEQ multiplex PCR; TCRdb stores just in-frame clones and leaves some out. The sample consists of around 160,000 clones, roughly 87% of them appearing once. The sample in question was peripheral blood, obtained on day 0 of AZD1222 vaccination. All receptors derive from an adult in good health. Both conserved end residues are part of each CDR3. Fields, in order: clone size, D gene, V gene, J gene, CDR3 protein, CDR3 DNA. The D gene is left open where the match is weak. The size of a clone is reported for some rows only, either as once, few or many, or as a class for expanded clones.

>NA|NA|TRBV5-8|TRBJ1-3
CASSYPGYSGNTIYF
TGTGCCAGCAGCTACCCGGGATACTCTGGAAACACCATATATTTT
>NA|NA|TRBV7-2|TRBJ2-7
CASSLDEDEQYF
TGTGCCAGCAGCTTAGACGAAGACGAGCAGTACTTC
>NA|TRBD1|TRBV7-2|TRBJ2-2
CASSFGGAGGAGELFF
TGTGCCAGCAGCTTTGGTGGGGCAGGGGGCGCCGGGGAGCTGTTTTTT
>once|NA|TRBV11-2|TRBJ2-7
CASSLRGAIESYEQYF
TGTGCCAGCAGCTTAAGGGGGGCAATCGAGTCCTACGAGCAGTACTTC
>NA|NA|TRBV6-5|TRBJ1-2
CASSYTGSLTNYGYTF
TGTGCCAGCAGTTACACAGGCAGCCTGACTAACTATGGCTACACCTTC
>NA|TRBD1|TRBV29-1|TRBJ2-5
CSVSRDSSQETQYF
TGCAGCGTTAGCCGGGACAGCTCTCAAGAGACCCAGTACTTC
>NA|NA|TRBV7-2|TRBJ2-5
CASSLNSVPQETQYF
TGTGCCAGCAGCTTAAATTCGGTACCCCAAGAGACCCAGTACTTC
>NA|TRBD2|TRBV5-1|TRBJ2-7
CASSVLAEYEQYF
TGCGCCAGCAGCGTACTAGCGGAATACGAGCAGTACTTC
>NA|TRBD1|TRBV28|TRBJ1-5
CASRNTGVAHQPQHF
TGTGCCAGCAGAAATACAGGGGTGGCCCATCAGCCCCAGCATTTT
>NA|NA|TRBV5-1|TRBJ2-5
CASSLGGGETQYF
TGCGCCAGCAGCTTAGGGGGAGGGGAGACCCAGTACTTC
>few|TRBD2|TRBV28|TRBJ2-1
CASSAGTSGSSYNEQFF
TGTGCCAGCAGTGCCGGGACTAGCGGTAGCTCCTACAATGAGCAGTTCTTC
>NA|NA|TRBV4-3|TRBJ2-3
CASSQDPRGAASTDTQYF
TGCGCCAGCAGCCAAGACCCCAGGGGAGCGGCTAGCACAGATACGCAGTATTTT
>NA|TRBD1|TRBV10-3|TRBJ1-2
CAIRDTTGGDYGYTF
TGTGCCATCAGGGATACGACAGGGGGCGACTATGGCTACACCTTC
>NA|NA|TRBV5-4|TRBJ1-1
CASSSGGSGQAFF
TGTGCCAGCAGCTCGGGTGGGTCGGGTCAAGCTTTCTTT
>NA|TRBD1|TRBV28|TRBJ1-2
CASSLEGGRVYGYTF
TGTGCCAGCAGTTTGGAAGGGGGCCGAGTCTATGGCTACACCTTC
>NA|NA|TRBV11-2|TRBJ2-1
CASSFRGSYNEQFF
TGTGCCAGCAGCTTCCGGGGTAGCTACAATGAGCAGTTCTTC
>NA|NA|TRBV27|TRBJ1-5
CASSLEGAVNQPQHF
TGTGCCAGCAGTTTAGAGGGTGCGGTCAATCAGCCCCAGCATTTT
>NA|NA|TRBV6-2/TRBV6-3|TRBJ2-1
CASSYPTRAAIYNEQFF
TGTGCCAGCAGCTATCCTACCCGCGCGGCAATCTACAATGAGCAGTTCTTC
>NA|NA|TRBV5-4|TRBJ2-4
CASSGQSSEHIQYF
TGTGCCAGCAGCGGGCAGTCCTCCGAACACATTCAGTACTTC
>NA|NA|TRBV19|TRBJ1-1
CASKARWELGEAFF
TGTGCCAGTAAGGCAAGGTGGGAGTTGGGTGAAGCTTTCTTT
>few|NA|TRBV5-5|TRBJ2-1
CASRPTPTGSSYNEQFF
TGTGCCAGCAGACCAACGCCGACGGGGAGCTCCTACAATGAGCAGTTCTTC